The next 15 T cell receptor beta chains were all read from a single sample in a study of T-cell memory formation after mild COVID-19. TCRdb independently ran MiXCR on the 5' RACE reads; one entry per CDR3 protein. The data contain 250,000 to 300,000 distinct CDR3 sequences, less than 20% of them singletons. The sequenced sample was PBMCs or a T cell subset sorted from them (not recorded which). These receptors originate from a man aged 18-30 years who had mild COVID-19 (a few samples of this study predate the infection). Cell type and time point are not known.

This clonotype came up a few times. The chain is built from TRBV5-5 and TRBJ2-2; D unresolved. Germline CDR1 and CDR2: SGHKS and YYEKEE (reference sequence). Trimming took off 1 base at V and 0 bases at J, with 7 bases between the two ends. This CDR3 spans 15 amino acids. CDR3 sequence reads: CASSLQATNTGELFF. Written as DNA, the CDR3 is TGTGCCAGCAGCTTGCAGGCAACGAACACCGGGGAGCTGTTTTTT.

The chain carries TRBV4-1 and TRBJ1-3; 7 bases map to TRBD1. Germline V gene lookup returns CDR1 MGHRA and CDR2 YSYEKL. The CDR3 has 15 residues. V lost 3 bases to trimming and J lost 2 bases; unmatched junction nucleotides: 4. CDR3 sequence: CASSHQGGTGNTIYF. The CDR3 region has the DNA TGCGCCAGCAGCCATCAAGGGGGCACTGGAAACACCATATATTTT.

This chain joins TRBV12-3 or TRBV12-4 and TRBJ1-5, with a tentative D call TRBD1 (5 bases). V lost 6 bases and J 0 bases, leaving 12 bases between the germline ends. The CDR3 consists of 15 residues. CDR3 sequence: CASSISQGSNQPQHF. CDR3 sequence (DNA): TGTGCCAGCAGCATCTCCCAGGGTAGCAATCAGCCCCAGCATTTT.

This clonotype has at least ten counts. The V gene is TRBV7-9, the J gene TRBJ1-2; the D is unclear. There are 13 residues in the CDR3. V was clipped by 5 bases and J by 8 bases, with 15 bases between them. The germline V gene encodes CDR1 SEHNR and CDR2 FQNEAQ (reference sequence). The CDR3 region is CASSVGRLEGYTF. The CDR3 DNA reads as TGTGCCAGCAGCGTCGGGAGGCTTGAGGGCTACACCTTC.

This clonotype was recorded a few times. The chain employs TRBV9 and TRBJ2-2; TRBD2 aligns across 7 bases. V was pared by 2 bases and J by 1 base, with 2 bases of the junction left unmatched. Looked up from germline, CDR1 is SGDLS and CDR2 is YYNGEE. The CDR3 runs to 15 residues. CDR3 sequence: CASSVGGWNTGELFF. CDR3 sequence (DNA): TGTGCCAGCAGCGTGGGGGGGTGGAACACCGGGGAGCTGTTTTTT.

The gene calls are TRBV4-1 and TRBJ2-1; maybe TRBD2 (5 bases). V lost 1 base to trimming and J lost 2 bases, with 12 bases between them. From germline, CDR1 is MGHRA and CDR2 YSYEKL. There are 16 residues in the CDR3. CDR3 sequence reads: CASSQVAGNPYNEQFF. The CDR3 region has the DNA TGCGCCAGCAGCCAAGTCGCCGGGAACCCCTACAATGAGCAGTTCTTC.

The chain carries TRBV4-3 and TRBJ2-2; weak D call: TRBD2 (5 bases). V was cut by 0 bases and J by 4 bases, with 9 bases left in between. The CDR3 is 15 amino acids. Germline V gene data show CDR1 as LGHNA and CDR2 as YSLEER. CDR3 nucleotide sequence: TGCGCCAGCAGCCAAGAAGGACTTGGCACCGGGGAGCTGTTTTTT. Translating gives CASSQEGLGTGELFF.

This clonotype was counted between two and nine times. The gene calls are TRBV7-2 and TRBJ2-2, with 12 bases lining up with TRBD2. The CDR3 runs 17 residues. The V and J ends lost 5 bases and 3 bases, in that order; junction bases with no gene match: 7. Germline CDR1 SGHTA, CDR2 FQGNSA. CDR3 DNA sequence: TGTGCCAGCAGCGCGCCTAGCGGGGGGGCTTACACCGGGGAGCTGTTTTTT. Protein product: CASSAPSGGAYTGELFF. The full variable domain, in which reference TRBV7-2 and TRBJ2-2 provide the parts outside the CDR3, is GAGVSQSPSNKVTEKGKDVELRCDPISGHTALYWYRQSLGQGLEFLIYFQGNSAPDKSGLPSDRFSAERTGGSVSTLTIQRTQQEDSAVYLCASSAPSGGAYTGELFFGEGSRLTVL.

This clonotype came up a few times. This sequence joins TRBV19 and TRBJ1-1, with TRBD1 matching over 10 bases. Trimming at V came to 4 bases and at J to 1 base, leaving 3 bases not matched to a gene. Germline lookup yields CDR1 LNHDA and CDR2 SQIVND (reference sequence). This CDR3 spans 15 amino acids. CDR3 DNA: TGTGCCAGTAGTAAGGGACAGGGGCAGAACACTGAAGCTTTCTTT. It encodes CASSKGQGQNTEAFF. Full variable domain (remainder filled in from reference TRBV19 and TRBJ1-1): DGGITQSPKYLFRKEGQNVTLSCEQNLNHDAMYWYRQDPGQGLRLIYYSQIVNDFQKGDIAEGYSVSREKKESFPLTVTSAQKNPTAFYLCASSKGQGQNTEAFFGQGTRLTVV.

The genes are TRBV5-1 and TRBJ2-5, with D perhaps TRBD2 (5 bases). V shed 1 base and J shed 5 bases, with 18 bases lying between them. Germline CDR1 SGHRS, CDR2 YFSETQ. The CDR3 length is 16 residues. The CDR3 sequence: CASSLRRATGRETQYF. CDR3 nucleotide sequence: TGCGCCAGCAGCTTGAGGCGGGCAACTGGTCGTGAGACCCAGTACTTC.

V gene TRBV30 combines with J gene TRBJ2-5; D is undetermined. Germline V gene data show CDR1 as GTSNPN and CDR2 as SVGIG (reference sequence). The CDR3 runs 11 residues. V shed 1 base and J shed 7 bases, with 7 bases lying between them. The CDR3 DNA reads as TGTGCCTGGAGTGGTTCCGGGACCCAGTACTTC. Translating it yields CAWSGSGTQYF.

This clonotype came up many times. The CDR3 DNA follows: TGTGCCAGCAGCATCAGCGGTTCGCCTAGCGGGGAGACCCAGTACTTC. Encoded protein: CASSISGSPSGETQYF. The V call is TRBV9, the J call TRBJ2-5, with 8 bases aligning to TRBD2. Germline CDR1 and CDR2: SGDLS and YYNGEE. The CDR3 runs 16 residues. With V trimmed by 4 bases and J by 5 bases, 13 bases remained unmatched. The complete variable domain, with remaining parts taken from reference TRBV9 and TRBJ2-5, reads DSGVTQTPKHLITATGQRVTLRCSPRSGDLSVYWYQQSLDQGLQFLIQYYNGEERAKGNILERFSAQQFPDLHSELNLSSLELGDSALYFCASSISGSPSGETQYFGPGTRLLVL.

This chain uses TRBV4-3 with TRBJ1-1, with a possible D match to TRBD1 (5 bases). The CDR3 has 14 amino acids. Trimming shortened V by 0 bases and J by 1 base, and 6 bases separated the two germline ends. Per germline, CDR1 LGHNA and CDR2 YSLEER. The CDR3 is CASSQETANTEAFF. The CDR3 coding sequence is TGCGCCAGCAGCCAAGAGACAGCGAACACTGAAGCTTTCTTT.

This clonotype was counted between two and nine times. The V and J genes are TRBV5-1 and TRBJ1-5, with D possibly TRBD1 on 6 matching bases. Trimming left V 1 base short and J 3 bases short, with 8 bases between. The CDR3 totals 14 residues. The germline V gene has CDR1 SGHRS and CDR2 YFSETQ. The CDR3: CASSLTGINQPQHF. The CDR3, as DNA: TGCGCCAGCAGCTTGACAGGGATCAATCAGCCCCAGCATTTT.

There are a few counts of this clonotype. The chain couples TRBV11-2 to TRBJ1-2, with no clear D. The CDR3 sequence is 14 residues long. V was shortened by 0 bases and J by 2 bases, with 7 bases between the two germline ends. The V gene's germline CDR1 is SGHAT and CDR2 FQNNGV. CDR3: CASSLELENYGYTF. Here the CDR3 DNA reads TGTGCCAGCAGCTTAGAGTTGGAAAACTATGGCTACACCTTC.